This T cell receptor beta chain was recovered during a study of blood T cell repertoires in COVID-19. Across the whole study: From the United States, Italy and Spain came samples of acute and convalescent COVID-19. Nucleic acid was either cDNA or gDNA, and it came from T cells, B-cell-depleted T cells, or PBMCs.

Per germline, CDR1 MDHEN and CDR2 SYDVKM. This CDR3 region has 15 residues. Trimming cost V 3 bases and J 10 bases; bases outside gene matches: 7. As handled by the study authors: Reference gene primers were amplified, and this amplification served to estimate nucleated cell counts. Sequencing was performed with immunoSEQ multiplex PCR; in TCRdb, only in-frame clones are kept and a portion is missing. Clonal size and the V and J genes are those of that table, whereas D and trimming came from the DNA. Of 110,000 to 150,000 clones in the sample, roughly 86% were seen once. The material sequenced was peripheral blood. The origin of this receptor is a human donor in a cohort sampled during active COVID-19. V usage is TRBV28 and J usage is TRBJ2-1, with TRBD1 matching over 12 bases. This CDR3 reads CASSFPGQGAGEQFF. The CDR3, as DNA: TGTGCCAGCAGTTTCCCGGGACAGGGGGCAGGGGAGCAGTTCTTC.